Listed below are T cell receptor beta chains from one sample, sequenced in a study of T cells after yellow fever vaccination. Each CDR3 protein is one row after TCRdb ran MiXCR on the 5' RACE reads. The table records 25,000 to 35,000 distinct CDR3 sequences, 5% of them present only once. Specimen: CD8+ T cells sorted from PBMCs, collected 10 days after the yellow fever booster vaccination. These receptors were taken from a young man who received the YFV17D yellow fever vaccine. The CDR3 runs from the conserved cysteine through the conserved F or W. Fields, in order: clone size, J gene, V gene, D gene, CDR3 DNA, CDR3 protein. A D gene is named only where the DNA matches it firmly. Clone size, where shown, is once, few, many, or a class for clones that have expanded.

size: once; J: TRBJ2-1; V: TRBV30; D: TRBD2; DNA: TGTGCCTGGAGTGGTCGGCGGGAGGGCTGGTCCTACAATGAGCAGTTCTTC; CDR3: CAWSGRREGWSYNEQFF
size: many; J: TRBJ2-1; V: TRBV5-5; D: NA; DNA: TGTGCCAGCAGCTTGTACTTGTCCAATGAGCAGTTCTTC; CDR3: CASSLYLSNEQFF
size: many; J: TRBJ2-1; V: TRBV9; D: NA; DNA: TGTGCCAGCAGTTCCACGGGGGATGAGCAGTTCTTC; CDR3: CASSSTGDEQFF
size: many; J: TRBJ2-1; V: TRBV6-5; D: TRBD2; DNA: TGTGCCAGCAGTTACTCCCTAGCGGGAGCCTACAATGAGCAGTTCTTC; CDR3: CASSYSLAGAYNEQFF
size: many; J: TRBJ2-5; V: TRBV2; D: NA; DNA: TGTGCCAGCGGGACCCAGTACTTC; CDR3: CASGTQYF
size: many; J: TRBJ2-7; V: TRBV20-1; D: NA; DNA: TGCAGTGCTGGGGACCAGGGCGCCTACGAGCAGTACTTC; CDR3: CSAGDQGAYEQYF
size: many; J: TRBJ2-3; V: TRBV30; D: NA; DNA: TGTGCCTGGAGTGTACGGGGGGATACGCAGTATTTT; CDR3: CAWSVRGDTQYF
size: many; J: TRBJ1-1; V: TRBV7-9; D: NA; DNA: TGTGCCAGCAGCTTAGACGGGGGTGTGAACACTGAAGCTTTCTTT; CDR3: CASSLDGGVNTEAFF
size: many; J: TRBJ1-2; V: TRBV4-3; D: TRBD1; DNA: TGCGCCAGCAGCCAGGACAGGGGGCATGGCTACACCTTC; CDR3: CASSQDRGHGYTF
size: many; J: TRBJ2-1; V: TRBV29-1; D: TRBD2; DNA: TGCAGCGTTGAAGGGACTAGCGGGAGACTTAACAATGAGCAGTTCTTC; CDR3: CSVEGTSGRLNNEQFF
size: many; J: TRBJ1-2; V: TRBV7-9; D: NA; DNA: TGTGCCAGCAGCTTAGGAATGCAGTTACCGTATGGCTACACCTTC; CDR3: CASSLGMQLPYGYTF
size: many; J: TRBJ2-7; V: TRBV20-1; D: TRBD1; DNA: TGCAGTGCCCCCCCCTGGGACAGAGTCTACGAGCAGTACTTC; CDR3: CSAPPWDRVYEQYF
size: many; J: TRBJ2-2; V: TRBV6-5; D: TRBD2; DNA: TGTGCCAGCAGCCGCTTCACGGGAGGGCCAAGGACCGGGGAGCTGTTTTTT; CDR3: CASSRFTGGPRTGELFF
size: many; J: TRBJ2-2; V: TRBV12-3/TRBV12-4; D: NA; DNA: TGTGCCAGCAGTCACGGACTACTGCCCGGGGAGCTGTTTTTT; CDR3: CASSHGLLPGELFF
size: many; J: TRBJ2-7; V: TRBV2; D: NA; DNA: TGTGCCAGCAGAGGGACTGTCTCCTACGAGCAGTACTTC; CDR3: CASRGTVSYEQYF
size: many; J: TRBJ2-4; V: TRBV5-1; D: NA; DNA: TGCGCCAGCAGCTTGGCGTGGGGGCCCGGAAACATTCAGTACTTC; CDR3: CASSLAWGPGNIQYF
size: many; J: TRBJ1-5; V: TRBV5-6; D: NA; DNA: TGTGCCAGCAGCTTGGCGGGGGGGAGCAATCAGCCCCAGCATTTT; CDR3: CASSLAGGSNQPQHF
size: many; J: TRBJ2-7; V: TRBV19; D: NA; DNA: TGTGCCAGTAGTGACGCCCCCTACGAGCAGTACTTC; CDR3: CASSDAPYEQYF
size: many; J: TRBJ2-7; V: TRBV7-9; D: NA; DNA: TGTGCCAGCAGCTTAACGGGATACGAGCAGTACTTC; CDR3: CASSLTGYEQYF
size: many; J: TRBJ2-2; V: TRBV27; D: NA; DNA: TGTGCCAGCACGGGAGTTACCACCGGGGAGCTGTTTTTT; CDR3: CASTGVTTGELFF
size: many; J: TRBJ1-5; V: TRBV6-2/TRBV6-3; D: NA; DNA: TGTGCCAGCAGTCTCCAGGGGATTCAGCCCCAGCATTTT; CDR3: CASSLQGIQPQHF
size: many; J: TRBJ1-2; V: TRBV7-9; D: NA; DNA: TGTGCCAGCAGTGATGGACCCGGCAACTATGGCTACACCTTC; CDR3: CASSDGPGNYGYTF
size: many; J: TRBJ2-3; V: TRBV4-1; D: NA; DNA: TGCGCCAGCAGCCAAGATCTTTCGCAGTATTTT; CDR3: CASSQDLSQYF
size: NA; J: TRBJ2-1; V: TRBV12-3/TRBV12-4; D: NA; DNA: TGTGCCTGCAGTTTAGCGCCCACTCTCTTTAACCCCTCCTACAATGAGCAGTTCTTC; CDR3: CACSLAPTLFNPSYNEQFF
size: many; J: TRBJ2-2; V: TRBV10-3; D: NA; DNA: TGTGCCATCAGGACAGATGACCCGAACACCGGGGAGCTGTTTTTT; CDR3: CAIRTDDPNTGELFF
size: many; J: TRBJ2-3; V: TRBV29-1; D: TRBD1; DNA: TGCAGCGTTGAAGGGACAGGGGTTGAAGATACGCAGTATTTT; CDR3: CSVEGTGVEDTQYF
size: once; J: TRBJ2-1; V: TRBV27; D: TRBD2; DNA: TGTGCCAGCGGCGCGGGAGTTTACAATGAGCAGTTCTTC; CDR3: CASGAGVYNEQFF
size: many; J: TRBJ2-1; V: TRBV9; D: NA; DNA: TGTGCCAGCAGCGTCAGGTCTCTTCTAGGGAATGAGCAGTTCTTC; CDR3: CASSVRSLLGNEQFF
size: many; J: TRBJ2-7; V: TRBV20-1; D: TRBD1; DNA: TGCAGTGCTAGAGAGGACAGGGGGTCGTACGAGCAGTACTTC; CDR3: CSAREDRGSYEQYF
size: many; J: TRBJ1-4; V: TRBV4-3; D: NA; DNA: TGCGCCAGCAGCCACCCTGGCGGAGGAAAACTGTTTTTT; CDR3: CASSHPGGGKLFF
size: many; J: TRBJ2-1; V: TRBV11-2; D: TRBD2; DNA: TGTGCCAGCAGCTTGACGGGACTAGCGGGAGCCTACAATGAGCAGTTCTTC; CDR3: CASSLTGLAGAYNEQFF
size: many; J: TRBJ2-1; V: TRBV12-3/TRBV12-4; D: TRBD2; DNA: TGTGCCAGCAGTCGGACTAGCGGTTTCAATGAGCAGTTCTTC; CDR3: CASSRTSGFNEQFF
size: many; J: TRBJ2-7; V: TRBV20-1; D: TRBD1; DNA: TGCAGTGCCCCGGACAGGGACTCCTACGAGCAGTACTTC; CDR3: CSAPDRDSYEQYF
size: many; J: TRBJ2-5; V: TRBV20-1; D: TRBD1; DNA: TGCAGTGCTAGGCCCTTGGGTACAGGGGGCGGGGAGACCCAGTACTTC; CDR3: CSARPLGTGGGETQYF
size: many; J: TRBJ2-1; V: TRBV29-1; D: TRBD2; DNA: TGCAGCGTTGAAGTCCCTAGCGGGTACAATGAGCAGTTCTTC; CDR3: CSVEVPSGYNEQFF
size: medium-sized; J: TRBJ2-1; V: TRBV15; D: TRBD2; DNA: TGTGCCACCAGCAGAGATGTGGGACTAGGAGGCCATGAGCAGTTCTTC; CDR3: CATSRDVGLGGHEQFF
size: many; J: TRBJ2-5; V: TRBV7-9; D: NA; DNA: TGTGCCAGCCGACTAGGGGGCGAGGGGGAGACCCAGTACTTC; CDR3: CASRLGGEGETQYF
size: many; J: TRBJ2-4; V: TRBV6-5; D: TRBD1; DNA: TGTGCCAGCAGTTCCGGGACAGGGAGGAACATTCAGTACTTC; CDR3: CASSSGTGRNIQYF
size: many; J: TRBJ2-7; V: TRBV7-9; D: NA; DNA: TGTGCCAGCACCCCCGGGACTTGGTACGAGCAGTACTTC; CDR3: CASTPGTWYEQYF
size: medium-sized; J: TRBJ2-5; V: TRBV20-1; D: TRBD1; DNA: TGCAGTGCTAGAGGAGGACAGGGGTATGAGACCCAGTACTTC; CDR3: CSARGGQGYETQYF
size: many; J: TRBJ2-1; V: TRBV12-3/TRBV12-4; D: NA; DNA: TGTGCCAGCAGTCCCAAGAACGAGCAGTTCTTC; CDR3: CASSPKNEQFF
size: many; J: TRBJ2-2; V: TRBV11-2; D: NA; DNA: TGTGCCAGCAGCTCCACCGGGGAGCTGTTTTTT; CDR3: CASSSTGELFF
size: many; J: TRBJ2-7; V: TRBV20-1; D: TRBD1; DNA: TGCAGTGCTAGAGAGTTCAACAGGGGATACGACGAGCAGTACTTC; CDR3: CSAREFNRGYDEQYF
size: many; J: TRBJ2-6; V: TRBV3-1; D: NA; DNA: TGTGCCAGCAGCGTAAAGCAAATAGCCGGGGCCAACGTCCTGACTTTC; CDR3: CASSVKQIAGANVLTF
size: NA; J: TRBJ2-2; V: TRBV12-3/TRBV12-4; D: TRBD1; DNA: TGTGCCAGCACCCAACAGGGACAGGCTGCCGGGGAGCTGTTTTTT; CDR3: CASTQQGQAAGELFF
size: NA; J: TRBJ2-2; V: TRBV19; D: NA; DNA: TGTGCCAGTAGGCCTCTAGTTGGTACCGGGGAGCTGTTTTTT; CDR3: CASRPLVGTGELFF
size: many; J: TRBJ2-7; V: TRBV9; D: TRBD2; DNA: TGTGCCAGCAGCGTAGGACTAGCGGGCTCCTACGAGCAGTACTTC; CDR3: CASSVGLAGSYEQYF
size: many; J: TRBJ2-7; V: TRBV7-2; D: NA; DNA: TGTGCCAGCACCCTCTCTGATCCCTACGAGCAGTACTTC; CDR3: CASTLSDPYEQYF
size: many; J: TRBJ2-3; V: TRBV7-6; D: NA; DNA: TGTGCCAGCAGCCCGACAGTCACAGATACGCAGTATTTT; CDR3: CASSPTVTDTQYF
size: few; J: TRBJ2-3; V: TRBV6-5; D: NA; DNA: TGTGCCAGCAGTTACACAGGCCCGTCGGATACGCAGTATTTT; CDR3: CASSYTGPSDTQYF
size: many; J: TRBJ2-1; V: TRBV29-1; D: TRBD2; DNA: TGCAGCTTAACGACTAGCGTAAATGAGCAGTTCTTC; CDR3: CSLTTSVNEQFF
size: many; J: TRBJ2-1; V: TRBV12-5; D: NA; DNA: TGTGCTAGTGGTTTGGGCCTGACACTGACGGATGAGCAGTTCTTC; CDR3: CASGLGLTLTDEQFF
size: many; J: TRBJ2-3; V: TRBV6-5; D: NA; DNA: TGTGCCAGCAGTTACGTTTGGGGGCTTACAAGCACAGATACGCAGTATTTT; CDR3: CASSYVWGLTSTDTQYF
size: many; J: TRBJ2-7; V: TRBV6-2/TRBV6-3; D: NA; DNA: TGTGCCAGCAGTTACTCTGGGGTTGTCTACGAGCAGTACTTC; CDR3: CASSYSGVVYEQYF
size: NA; J: TRBJ2-5; V: TRBV8-2; D: NA; DNA: TGTGCCATCGGCCCCGCGCTCCTCTGGGAGACCCAGTACTTC; CDR3: CAIGPALLWETQYF